These 10 T cell receptor beta chains were sequenced from one sample in a study of T cell responses to AZD1222 COVID-19 vaccine. The assay was immunoSEQ multiplex PCR, and TCRdb's table has in-frame clones only and misses some. The sample lists fewer than 130,000 clones, roughly four fifths occurring once. This sample comprised peripheral blood, obtained on day 0 of AZD1222 vaccination. These receptors came from an adult in good health.

The V gene is TRBV10-3, the J gene TRBJ2-6, with TRBD1 matching 8 bases. In germline, CDR1 is ENHRY, CDR2 SYGVKD. The CDR3 has 16 amino acids. The V gene end was trimmed by 8 bases and the J gene end by 4 bases; junction bases not matched to a gene: 10. CDR3 residues: CAIPGQASGGANVLTF. The CDR3 nucleotides read TGTGCCATCCCGGGACAGGCATCGGGAGGGGCCAACGTCCTGACTTTC.

V gene TRBV19 combines with J gene TRBJ2-3, with 8 bases aligning to TRBD1. After removal of 3 bases from V and 2 bases from J, the junction contained 7 bases not matched to a gene. The CDR3 spans 16 residues. Germline CDR1 is LNHDA and CDR2 is SQIVND (reference sequence). CDR3 sequence (DNA): TGTGCCAGTAGTATCGTCGCCCAGGGGGCCACAGATACGCAGTATTTT. Protein product: CASSIVAQGATDTQYF. The full variable domain, completed using reference TRBV19 and TRBJ2-3, is DGGITQSPKYLFRKEGQNVTLSCEQNLNHDAMYWYRQDPGQGLRLIYYSQIVNDFQKGDIAEGYSVSREKKESFPLTVTSAQKNPTAFYLCASSIVAQGATDTQYFGPGTRLTVL.

This chain joins TRBV6-5 and TRBJ1-1; D gene ambiguous. CDR3 length: 12 residues. The V end was cut by 6 bases, the J end by 8 bases, with 13 bases between. Germline CDR1 and CDR2: MNHEY and SVGAGI. The CDR3 loop is CASRNREIEAFF. In DNA, the CDR3 is TGTGCCAGCAGAAACCGGGAGATCGAAGCTTTCTTT.

The chain uses TRBV2 and TRBJ2-3, with D possibly being TRBD2 (5 bases). Trimming pared 7 bases from V and 4 bases from J, leaving 12 bases between. Germline assignment: CDR1 SNHLY and CDR2 FYNNEI. This CDR3 spans 13 amino acids. CDR3 nucleotides: TGTGCCAGCACCCCAGGTAGCGCAGATACGCAGTATTTT. It encodes CASTPGSADTQYF. Looking up the rest from reference TRBV2 and TRBJ2-3 gives the full variable domain: EPEVTQTPSHQVTQMGQEVILRCVPISNHLYFYWYRQILGQKVEFLVSFYNNEISEKSEIFDDQFSVERPDGSNFTLKIRSTKLEDSAMYFCASTPGSADTQYFGPGTRLTVL.

In DNA, the CDR3 is TGTGCCAGCAGTTTATCCCGGAGGGGTCCCCAGAGTATGAACACTGAAGCTTTCTTT. Its protein product is CASSLSRRGPQSMNTEAFF. This rearrangement joins TRBV27 to TRBJ1-1, with a tentative D call TRBD1 (5 bases). V was cut by 0 bases and J by 0 bases, with 20 bases left in between. The CDR3 spans 19 residues. CDR1 is MNHEY and CDR2 is SMNVEV in the germline V gene (reference sequence).

The chain recombines TRBV6-5 with TRBJ1-1; D remains unclear. This CDR3 is built from 15 residues. V was shortened by 6 bases and J by 6 bases, with 20 bases between the two germline ends. Germline CDR1 MNHEY, CDR2 SVGAGI. For the CDR3, the DNA is TGTGCCAGCAGGCTCGGGCCCCACTCTCACGCTGAAGCTTTCTTT. Amino acid sequence: CASRLGPHSHAEAFF.

The chain recombines TRBV2 with TRBJ2-3; 10 nucleotides align to TRBD2. This CDR3 contains 17 residues. The V segment lost 2 bases and the J segment 2 bases; nucleotides outside the gene matches: 7. Per germline, CDR1 SNHLY and CDR2 FYNNEI. The CDR3 DNA is TGTGCCAGCAGTGAACGGGGAGCGGGGGGGCACACAGATACGCAGTATTTT. Translating gives CASSERGAGGHTDTQYF.

This rearrangement joins TRBV19 to TRBJ2-1; D may be TRBD1 or TRBD2 (6 bases each). Trimming removed 1 base at V and 5 bases at J, with 12 bases between. Germline values: CDR1 LNHDA, CDR2 SQIVND (reference sequence). The CDR3 totals 15 residues. The CDR3 DNA reads as TGTGCCAGTAGTATAGCCGGGGGCGGCCACAATGAGCAGTTCTTC. Amino acids: CASSIAGGGHNEQFF.

V gene TRBV5-4 combines with J gene TRBJ2-5, with unresolved D. CDR1 is SGHNT and CDR2 is YYREEE in the germline V gene (reference sequence). V was pared by 0 bases and J by 0 bases, with 6 bases between. The CDR3 sequence is 14 residues long. CDR3 sequence (DNA): TGTGCCAGCAGCTTGGTAGCTGACCAAGAGACCCAGTACTTC. It is translated as CASSLVADQETQYF.

This chain uses TRBV6-2 or TRBV6-3 with TRBJ1-1; D gene unclear. The germline gives CDR1 MNHEY, CDR2 SVGEGT. The CDR3 runs to 12 residues. Trimming removed 4 bases at V and 9 bases at J, with 12 bases between. The CDR3 DNA follows: TGTGCCAGCAGTTCCAGCGAGGGTAAAGCTTTCTTT. It codes for CASSSSEGKAFF.